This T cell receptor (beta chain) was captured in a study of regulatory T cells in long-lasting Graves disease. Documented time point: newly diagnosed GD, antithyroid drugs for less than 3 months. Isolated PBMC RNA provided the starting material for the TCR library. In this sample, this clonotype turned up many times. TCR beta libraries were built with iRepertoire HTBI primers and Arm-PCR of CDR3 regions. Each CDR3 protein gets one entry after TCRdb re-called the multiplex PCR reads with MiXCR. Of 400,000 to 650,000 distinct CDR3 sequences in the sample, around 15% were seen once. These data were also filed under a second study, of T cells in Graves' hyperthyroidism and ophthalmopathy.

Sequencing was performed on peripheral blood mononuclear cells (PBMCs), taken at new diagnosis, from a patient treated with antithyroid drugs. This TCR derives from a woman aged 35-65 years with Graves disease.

CDR3 amino acids: CSARDATSTDTQYF. CDR3 DNA sequence: TGCAGTGCTAGAGATGCGACTAGCACAGATACGCAGTATTTT. This rearrangement joins TRBV20-1 to TRBJ2-3, with unresolved D. The V end lost 0 bases, the J end lost 0 bases, and 7 bases lay between the germline ends. Germline V lookup: CDR1 DFQATT, CDR2 SNEGSKA (reference sequence). The CDR3 loop spans 14 amino acids.